This is a list of T cell receptor beta chains from one sample in a study of identical twins. Each CDR3 protein is one row after TCRdb ran MiXCR on the 5' RACE reads. The sample comprises hundreds of thousands of distinct CDR3 sequences, roughly an eighth of which are singletons, and just over 7% rests with the top ten. The sample was also linked to a second study, of yellow fever vaccine responses in identical twins.

The source material was CD8+ T cells sorted from blood. These TCRs come from a woman under 30 in good health. Both conserved end residues are trimmed from each CDR3. The order of the fields is J gene, V gene, CDR3 protein.

TRBJ1-4 | TRBV6-1 | ASRPEWVATNEKLF
TRBJ2-1 | TRBV12-3/TRBV12-4 | ASSFVAGVSGFEQF
TRBJ2-5 | TRBV13 | ATSSPWDSQETQY
TRBJ2-2 | TRBV6-4 | ASSDEDTGELF
TRBJ1-2 | TRBV12-3/TRBV12-4 | ASSSLVGAWRGYT
TRBJ2-7 | TRBV5-1 | ASSLVTSGGYEQY
TRBJ2-1 | TRBV7-9 | ASGGTGLYNEQF
TRBJ2-5 | TRBV14 | ASSHLRDSQETQY
TRBJ2-3 | TRBV7-9 | ASSLDRTSRNTQY
TRBJ2-1 | TRBV4-1 | ASSQDTGLAGNEQF
TRBJ2-1 | TRBV29-1 | SVAQGAPYNEQF
TRBJ1-2 | TRBV12-3/TRBV12-4 | ASSLIPSLGYT
TRBJ2-1 | TRBV2 | ASSEPPGFIYNEQF
TRBJ2-1 | TRBV4-2 | ASSQEGGASGVYNEQF
TRBJ2-2 | TRBV3-1 | ASSNLGGQIYYTGELF
TRBJ2-5 | TRBV5-5 | ASSPDRAETQY
TRBJ2-1 | TRBV10-3 | AAGGSGEQF
TRBJ2-5 | TRBV27 | ASSPLSQETQY
TRBJ2-7 | TRBV10-3 | ALRQREYPLAVYEQY
TRBJ2-3 | TRBV20-1 | SARDNSQGTDTQY
TRBJ2-1 | TRBV4-1 | ASSTRGGRGNEQF
TRBJ2-7 | TRBV12-3/TRBV12-4 | ASSRRGFGYEQY
TRBJ2-4 | TRBV15 | ATSSDRGAEEY
TRBJ2-5 | TRBV28 | ASSLKRVFLRIQETQY
TRBJ1-1 | TRBV15 | ATSVVGPYTEAF
TRBJ2-5 | TRBV7-9 | ASRADSTETQY
TRBJ1-5 | TRBV10-3 | AINRQGWNQPQH
TRBJ2-3 | TRBV7-2 | ASSPPYTDTQY
TRBJ2-5 | TRBV25-1 | ASAQRSAQETQY
TRBJ2-5 | TRBV20-1 | SARVLEGLETQY
TRBJ2-2 | TRBV29-1 | SVDREGQALVGELF
TRBJ2-7 | TRBV6-5 | ASSYGQRAGEQY
TRBJ2-5 | TRBV7-9 | ASSLERLQETQY
TRBJ2-4 | TRBV5-1 | ASSLAWRPKNIQY
TRBJ2-3 | TRBV27 | ASSLIRGDTDTQY
TRBJ2-5 | TRBV11-1 | ASSRIEREGALQETQY
TRBJ2-7 | TRBV19 | ASSTTGDGEQY
TRBJ1-1 | TRBV29-1 | SVESYTEAF
TRBJ2-3 | TRBV10-3 | AIMAGEATDTQY
TRBJ2-2 | TRBV6-2/TRBV6-3 | ASSRTGGEGELF
TRBJ2-1 | TRBV5-1 | ASSPPRSNEQF
TRBJ2-2 | TRBV12-3/TRBV12-4 | ASSPMGSEGTGELF
TRBJ2-3 | TRBV3-1 | ASSPLPTSSADTQY
TRBJ2-3 | TRBV7-3 | ASSDPSTDTQY
TRBJ2-2 | TRBV6-5 | ASSYSSEVGELF
TRBJ2-7 | TRBV25-1 | ASSAGQGPYEQY
TRBJ1-2 | TRBV5-1 | ASSLEAGGALYGYT
TRBJ2-1 | TRBV6-5 | ASSYWGSQF
TRBJ1-5 | TRBV15 | ATSRGGFNQPQH
TRBJ2-7 | TRBV27 | ASSLSYRAYEQY
TRBJ2-1 | TRBV7-8 | ASSLTGYGDEQF
TRBJ1-2 | TRBV5-6 | ASSRQGVGYGYT
TRBJ2-1 | TRBV14 | ASSQSSGYLYNEQF
TRBJ1-1 | TRBV27 | ASMQAAALPEAF